This T cell receptor beta chain came from a study of metastatic and nonmetastatic thyroid tumors. In its sample, this clone was seen many times. Each patient went into thyroid surgery without having received any treatment. TCRdb re-called the PCR reads through MiXCR. There are 45,000 or so clones in the sample; about 4% occur only once, and roughly a tenth lies in the top ten. The CDR3 consists of 15 residues. Germline loops: CDR1 MNHNS, CDR2 SASEGT. V lost 6 bases and J 2 bases, leaving 13 bases between the germline ends. This receptor was obtained from a female donor with papillary thyroid cancer or a benign thyroid nodule (not recorded which). Some clones in this sample may be carry-over from other donors' samples. Sequenced material: blood. This sequence joins TRBV6-1 and TRBJ2-2, with D possibly called TRBD1 or TRBD2 (5 bases each). The CDR3 nucleotides are TGTGCCAGCAGGCTCGGGACCACCAACACCGGGGAGCTGTTTTTT. This encodes CASRLGTTNTGELFF.